The clone carrying this T cell receptor (beta chain) has just a few counts. Antigen specificity is unknown. The data are from a study of identical twins. Study-wide findings and caveats: Beta out-of-frame sequences displayed a weaker excess of sharing between twins. For monozygotic twins, models underestimated out-of-frame TCR alpha sharing. For out-of-frame alpha sequences shared by twins, low generation probability was in excess.

A template switching step contributed a universal primer site, while unique molecular identifiers were present in the cDNA. TCRdb independently ran MiXCR on the 5' RACE reads; one entry per CDR3 protein. The table has about 1.7 million distinct CDR3 sequences, roughly a third seen once; the top ten hold under 0.35%. CDR3 size: 15 residues. After removal of 1 base from V and 5 bases from J, the junction contained 5 bases not matched to a gene. Germline-derived CDR1 and CDR2 are ENHRY and SYGVKD. The sequencing input was cord blood. The clonotype was recovered from a newborn girl in good health. The chain employs TRBV10-3 and TRBJ1-1; 9 positions match TRBD1. This CDR3 is CAISEYDRGRTEAFF. The CDR3 DNA follows: TGTGCCATCAGTGAGTACGACAGGGGGAGGACTGAAGCTTTCTTT.